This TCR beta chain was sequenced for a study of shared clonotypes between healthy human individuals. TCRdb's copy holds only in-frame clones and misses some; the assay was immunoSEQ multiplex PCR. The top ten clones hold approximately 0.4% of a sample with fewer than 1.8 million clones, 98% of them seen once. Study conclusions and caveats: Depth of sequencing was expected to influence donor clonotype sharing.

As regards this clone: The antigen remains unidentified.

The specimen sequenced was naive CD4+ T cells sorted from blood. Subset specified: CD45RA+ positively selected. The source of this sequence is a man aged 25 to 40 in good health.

DNA of the CDR3: TGTGCCAGTAGTACCCCCCGGACAGGGTCGGGAGAGCAGTACTTC. Residues: CASSTPRTGSGEQYF. The chain links TRBV19 to TRBJ2-7, with 8 positions matching TRBD1. Germline CDR1 LNHDA, CDR2 SQIVND (reference sequence). This CDR3 region has 15 residues. Germline trimming cut 4 bases from V and 7 bases from J; bases unmatched to any gene: 12.